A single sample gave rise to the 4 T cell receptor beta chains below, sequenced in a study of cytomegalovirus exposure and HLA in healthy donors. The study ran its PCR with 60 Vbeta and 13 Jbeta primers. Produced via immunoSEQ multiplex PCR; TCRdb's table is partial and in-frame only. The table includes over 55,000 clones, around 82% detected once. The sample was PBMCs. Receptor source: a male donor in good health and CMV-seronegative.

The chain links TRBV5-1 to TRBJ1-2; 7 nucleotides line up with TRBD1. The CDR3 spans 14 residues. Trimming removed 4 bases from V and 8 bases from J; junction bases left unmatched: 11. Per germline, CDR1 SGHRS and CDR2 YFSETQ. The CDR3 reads CASSPDGTAMGYTF. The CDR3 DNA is TGCGCCAGCAGCCCGGACGGGACAGCTATGGGCTACACCTTC. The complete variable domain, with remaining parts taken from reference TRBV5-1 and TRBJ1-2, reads KAGVTQTPRYLIKTRGQQVTLSCSPISGHRSVSWYQQTPGQGLQFLFEYFSETQRNKGNFPGRFSGRQFSNSRSEMNVSTLELGDSALYLCASSPDGTAMGYTFGSGTRLTVV.

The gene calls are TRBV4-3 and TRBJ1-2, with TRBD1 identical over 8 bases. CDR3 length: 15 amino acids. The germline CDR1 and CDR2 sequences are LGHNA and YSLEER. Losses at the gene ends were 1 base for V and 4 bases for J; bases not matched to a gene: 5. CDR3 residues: CASSQAETGAYGYTF. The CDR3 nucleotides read TGCGCCAGCAGCCAAGCAGAGACAGGGGCCTATGGCTACACCTTC.

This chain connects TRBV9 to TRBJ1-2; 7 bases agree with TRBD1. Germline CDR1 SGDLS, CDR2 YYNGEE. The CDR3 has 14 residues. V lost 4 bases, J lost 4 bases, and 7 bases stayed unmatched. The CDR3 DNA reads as TGTGCCAGCAGCTCGGGACAGACTGGCTATGGCTACACCTTC. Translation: CASSSGQTGYGYTF.

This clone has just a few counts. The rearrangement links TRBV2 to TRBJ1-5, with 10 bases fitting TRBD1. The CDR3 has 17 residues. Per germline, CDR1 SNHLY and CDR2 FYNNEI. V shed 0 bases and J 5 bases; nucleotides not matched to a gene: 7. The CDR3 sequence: CASSEAPDRGLDQPQHF. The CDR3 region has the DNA TGTGCCAGCAGTGAAGCCCCTGACAGGGGGCTCGATCAGCCCCAGCATTTT.